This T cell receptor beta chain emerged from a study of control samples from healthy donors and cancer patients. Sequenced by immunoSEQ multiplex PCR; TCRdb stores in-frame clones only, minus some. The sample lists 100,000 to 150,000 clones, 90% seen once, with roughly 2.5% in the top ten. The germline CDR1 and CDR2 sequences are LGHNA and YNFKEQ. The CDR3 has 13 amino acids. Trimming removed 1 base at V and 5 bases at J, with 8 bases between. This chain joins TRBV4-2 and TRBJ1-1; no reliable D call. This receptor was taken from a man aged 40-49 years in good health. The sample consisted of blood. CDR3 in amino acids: CASSQVSRTEAFF. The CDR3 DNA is TGTGCCAGCAGCCAAGTGTCTAGGACTGAAGCTTTCTTT.